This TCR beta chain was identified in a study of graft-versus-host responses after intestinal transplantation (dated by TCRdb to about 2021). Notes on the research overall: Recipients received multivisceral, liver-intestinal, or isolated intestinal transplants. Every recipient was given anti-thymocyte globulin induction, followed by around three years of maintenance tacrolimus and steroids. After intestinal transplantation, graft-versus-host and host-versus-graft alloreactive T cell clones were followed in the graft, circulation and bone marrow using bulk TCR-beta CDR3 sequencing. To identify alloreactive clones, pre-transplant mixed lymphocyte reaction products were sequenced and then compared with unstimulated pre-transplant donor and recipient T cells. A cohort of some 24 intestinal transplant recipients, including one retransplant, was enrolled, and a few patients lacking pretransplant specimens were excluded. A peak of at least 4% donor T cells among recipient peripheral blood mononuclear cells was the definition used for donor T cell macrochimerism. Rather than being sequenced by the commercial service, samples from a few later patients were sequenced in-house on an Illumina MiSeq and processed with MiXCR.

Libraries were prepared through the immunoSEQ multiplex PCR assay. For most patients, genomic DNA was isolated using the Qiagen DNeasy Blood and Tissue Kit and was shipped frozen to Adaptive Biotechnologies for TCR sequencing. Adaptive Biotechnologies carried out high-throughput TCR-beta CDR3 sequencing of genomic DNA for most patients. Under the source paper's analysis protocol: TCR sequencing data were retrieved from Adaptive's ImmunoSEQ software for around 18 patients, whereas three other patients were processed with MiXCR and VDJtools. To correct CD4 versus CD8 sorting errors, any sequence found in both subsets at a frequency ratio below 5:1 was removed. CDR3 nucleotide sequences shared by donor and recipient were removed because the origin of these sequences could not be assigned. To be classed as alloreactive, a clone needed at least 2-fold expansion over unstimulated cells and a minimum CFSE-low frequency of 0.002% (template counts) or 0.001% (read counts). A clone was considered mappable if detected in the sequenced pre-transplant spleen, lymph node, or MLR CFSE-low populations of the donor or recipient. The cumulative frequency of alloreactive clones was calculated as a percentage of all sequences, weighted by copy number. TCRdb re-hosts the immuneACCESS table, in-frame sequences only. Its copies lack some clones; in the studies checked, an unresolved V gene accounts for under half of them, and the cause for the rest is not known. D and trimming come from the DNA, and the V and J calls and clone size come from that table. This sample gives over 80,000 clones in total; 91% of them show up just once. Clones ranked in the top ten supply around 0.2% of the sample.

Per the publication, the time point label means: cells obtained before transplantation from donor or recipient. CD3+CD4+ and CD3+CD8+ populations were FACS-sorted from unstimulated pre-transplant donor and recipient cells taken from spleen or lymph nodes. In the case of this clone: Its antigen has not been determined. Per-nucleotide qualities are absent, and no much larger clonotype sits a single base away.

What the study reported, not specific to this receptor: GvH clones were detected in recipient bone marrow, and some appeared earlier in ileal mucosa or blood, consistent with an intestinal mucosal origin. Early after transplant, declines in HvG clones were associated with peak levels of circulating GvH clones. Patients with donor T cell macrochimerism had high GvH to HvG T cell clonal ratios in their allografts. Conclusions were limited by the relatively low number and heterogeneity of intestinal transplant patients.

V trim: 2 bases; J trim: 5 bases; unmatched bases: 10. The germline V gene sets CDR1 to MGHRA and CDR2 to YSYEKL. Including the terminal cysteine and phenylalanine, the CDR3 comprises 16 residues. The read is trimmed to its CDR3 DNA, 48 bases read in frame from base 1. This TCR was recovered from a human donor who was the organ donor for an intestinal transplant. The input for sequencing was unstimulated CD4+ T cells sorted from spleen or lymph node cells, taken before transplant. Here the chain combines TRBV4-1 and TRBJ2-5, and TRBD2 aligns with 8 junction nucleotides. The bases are TGCGCCAGCAGCCAACCGTCTGTGGGCGGGGGGGAGACCCAGTACTTC. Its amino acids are CASSQPSVGGGETQYF.